This T cell receptor (beta chain) derives from a study of breast tumors, draining lymph nodes, adjacent tissues. Study-wide findings and caveats: Tumor and nontumor repertoires were significantly more similar in luminal-like than in basal-like breast cancer. Tumors had less TCR diversity than lymph nodes, more than nontumor tissue. Most tumor T cells seemingly derive from lymph node, then expand in tumor.

Using its own MiXCR run on the multiplex PCR reads, TCRdb lists one record per CDR3 protein. The table lists some 22,000 distinct CDR3 sequences, approximately 40% of them singletons. This clonotype was recorded at least ten times. The antigen is unknown. Trimming left V 6 bases short and J 4 bases short, with 16 bases between. The germline gives CDR1 WNHNN, CDR2 SYGVQD (reference sequence). The CDR3 loop spans 14 amino acids. The chain employs TRBV10-1 and TRBJ2-7, with D perhaps TRBD1 (6 bases). Input material: breast tumor tissue. The sequence was collected from a female donor with breast cancer. Some clones in this sample may be carry-over from other donors' samples. The CDR3 DNA follows: TGCGCCAGCAGCCGCGGACAGAACGTTTACGAGCAGTACTTC. Protein: CASSRGQNVYEQYF.